This TCR beta chain was obtained from a study of blood T cell repertoires in COVID-19. The overall study: Specimens from acute and convalescent COVID-19 originated in the United States, Italy and Spain.

Clones were sequenced by immunoSEQ multiplex PCR, and TCRdb holds only the in-frame ones, with some missing. The sample yields some 330,000 clones, about 90% seen once. The germline V gene has CDR1 MDHEN and CDR2 SYDVKM. The CDR3 is made up of 17 amino acids. J gave up 4 bases and V 5 bases, and 16 bases lay outside the gene matches. Cohorts were assigned according to the clinical history that participants reported. This chain uses TRBV28 with TRBJ2-7; 8 bases line up with TRBD2. The sample comprised PBMCs or T cells enriched from blood (not recorded which). This sequence was found in a man aged 35-49 years in a cohort exposed to, infected with or recovered from COVID-19 (not recorded which). In DNA, the CDR3 is TGTGCCAGCAGTCCCAACACCTTCCAGCGGGAGATATACGAGCAGTACTTC. Translating it yields CASSPNTFQREIYEQYF.